What follows are 7 T cell receptor beta chains derived from one specimen sequenced in a study of response to subunit inactivated influenza vaccine. TCRdb independently ran MiXCR on the RT-PCR reads; one entry per CDR3 protein. Of some 550,000 distinct CDR3 sequences listed, under 25% are singletons. The sample was also reused in another study, on T cells expressing NK-cell markers. In that study: TCR beta cDNA was generated via 5'RACE template switching incorporating UMIs.

The material was CD4+ T cells sorted from PBMCs, obtained approximately 12 days after vaccination. These receptors were obtained from a man aged 45-65 years who received an inactivated influenza vaccine.

This clonotype came up a few times. The rearrangement links TRBV20-1 to TRBJ2-1, with TRBD2 matching over 7 bases. The CDR3 is made up of 14 amino acids. The trim removed 4 bases at V and 4 bases at J, leaving 7 bases unmatched. From germline, CDR1 is DFQATT and CDR2 SNEGSKA (reference sequence). The CDR3 DNA sequence: TGCAGTGCTACTAGCGGAGGGAGATACAATGAGCAGTTCTTC. Encoded protein: CSATSGGRYNEQFF.

For the CDR3, the DNA is TGCGCCAGCAGTGAGGCGGGACTAACAGATACGCAGTATTTT. This codes for CASSEAGLTDTQYF. This sequence joins TRBV10-1 and TRBJ2-3, with 7 bases lining up with TRBD2. The germline CDR1 and CDR2 sequences are WNHNN and SYGVQD (reference sequence). With 2 bases clipped from V and 3 bases from J, the junction kept 2 bases outside the gene matches. The CDR3 sequence is 14 residues long.

The chain links TRBV29-1 to TRBJ1-1; unclear D gene. The CDR3 has 12 amino acids. Germline V gives CDR1 SQVTM, CDR2 ANQGSEA. With 7 bases removed from V and 4 bases from J, the gap between germline ends came to 13 bases. Written as DNA, the CDR3 is TGCAGCGGATGGGAACGGGGCACTGAAGCTTTCTTT. Its translation is CSGWERGTEAFF.

This clonotype was found a few times. The gene calls are TRBV11-1 and TRBJ1-2; tentative D call: TRBD1 (6 bases). There are 18 residues in the CDR3. V lost 2 bases, J lost 3 bases, and 22 bases lay in between. CDR1 is SGHAT, CDR2 FQDESV, per germline (reference sequence). The CDR3 here is CASSLPIALQGSHYGYTF. The CDR3 nucleotides are TGTGCCAGCAGCTTACCCATTGCTTTACAGGGATCCCACTATGGCTACACCTTC.

This chain connects TRBV3-1 to TRBJ1-1; perhaps TRBD1 as D (5 bases). Germline V gene sequence: CDR1 LGHDT, CDR2 YNNKEL (reference sequence). The CDR3 is 13 amino acids. The V end lost 8 bases, the J end lost 7 bases, and 17 bases lay between the germline ends. The CDR3 reads CASSRAGGVEAFF. The CDR3 coding sequence is TGTGCCAGCTCCCGGGCGGGGGGGGTTGAAGCTTTCTTT.

This clonotype has just one count. The chain couples TRBV4-1 to TRBJ1-3; D unclear. CDR1 MGHRA and CDR2 YSYEKL come from the germline V gene. The V end was cut by 7 bases, the J end by 4 bases, with 17 bases between. The CDR3 is 15 amino acids. In nucleotides, the CDR3 is TGCGCCAGCAAGTCGGGCGGTCAGGTGGGAAACACCATATATTTT. Translated, it gives CASKSGGQVGNTIYF.

The chain uses TRBV10-3 and TRBJ1-1; 7 bases line up with TRBD1. Trimming took 9 bases from V and 5 from J; bases not matched to a gene: 9. The V gene's germline CDR1 is ENHRY and CDR2 SYGVKD. The CDR3 runs to 13 residues. CDR3 loop: CAMTTGLRTEAFF. The CDR3 DNA reads as TGTGCCATGACGACAGGGTTGAGGACTGAAGCTTTCTTT.